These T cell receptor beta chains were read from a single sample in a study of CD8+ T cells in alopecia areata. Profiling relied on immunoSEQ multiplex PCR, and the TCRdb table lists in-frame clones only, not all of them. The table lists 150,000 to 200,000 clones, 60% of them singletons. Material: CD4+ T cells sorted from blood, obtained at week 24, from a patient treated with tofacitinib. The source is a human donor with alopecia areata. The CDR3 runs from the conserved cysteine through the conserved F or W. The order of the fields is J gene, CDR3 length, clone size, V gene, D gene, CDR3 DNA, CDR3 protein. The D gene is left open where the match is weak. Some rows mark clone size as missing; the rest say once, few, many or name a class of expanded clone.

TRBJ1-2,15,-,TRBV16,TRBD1,TGTGCCAGCAGCCCGGAGACAGGGGGAGTCTATGGCTACACCTTC,CASSPETGGVYGYTF
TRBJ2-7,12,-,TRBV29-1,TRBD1,TGCAGCGTCGGGACAGGACCCTACGAGCAGTACTTC,CSVGTGPYEQYF
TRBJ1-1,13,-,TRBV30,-,TGTGCCTGGAGTGAACAGTTGAACACTGAAGCTTTCTTT,CAWSEQLNTEAFF
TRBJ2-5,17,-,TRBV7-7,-,TGTGCCAGCAGCCCTTTCGGCAGGGGGGGTGTCAGAGAGACCCAGTACTTC,CASSPFGRGGVRETQYF
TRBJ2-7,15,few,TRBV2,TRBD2,TGTGCCAGCAGTGATGGACTAGCGGGGTCCTACGAGCAGTACTTC,CASSDGLAGSYEQYF
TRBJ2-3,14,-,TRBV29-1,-,TGCAGCGTTGCTGGCGGAAGCGGGCCAGATACGCAGTATTTT,CSVAGGSGPDTQYF
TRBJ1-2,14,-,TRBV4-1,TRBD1,TGCGCCAGCAGCCAGACAGGGGGATACTATGGCTACACCTTC,CASSQTGGYYGYTF
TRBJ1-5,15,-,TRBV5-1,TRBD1,TGCGCCAGCAGCTTGACAGGGGGTCGGGATCAGCCCCAGCATTTT,CASSLTGGRDQPQHF
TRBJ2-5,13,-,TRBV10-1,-,TGCGCCAGCAGCAAGGGGGGGAAGGAGACCCAGTACTTC,CASSKGGKETQYF
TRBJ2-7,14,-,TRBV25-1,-,TGTGCCAGCAGTGACACAGGGAGAGGATACGAGCAGTACTTC,CASSDTGRGYEQYF
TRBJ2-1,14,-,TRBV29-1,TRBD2,TGCAGCGTTGACACTAGCGGGGGTGGCAATGAGCAGTTCTTC,CSVDTSGGGNEQFF
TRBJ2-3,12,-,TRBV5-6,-,TGTGCCAGCAGCTCCAGTTCAGATACGCAGTATTTT,CASSSSSDTQYF
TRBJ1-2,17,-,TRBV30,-,TGTGCCTGGAGTGTACGGACCGTCCCCGCCTCTAACTATGGCTACACCTTC,CAWSVRTVPASNYGYTF
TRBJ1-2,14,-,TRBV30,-,TGTGCCTGGAGCCTTCGAGGGAACTTCGATGGCTACACCTTC,CAWSLRGNFDGYTF